The 6 T cell receptor beta chains below all came from one sample that was sequenced in a study of blood T cell repertoires in COVID-19. Repertoires were generated with immunoSEQ multiplex PCR, while TCRdb's copy carries only in-frame clones and drops some. The sample holds about 400,000 clones, less than 90% seen once. Specimen: PBMCs or T cells enriched from blood (not recorded which). Receptors originate from a woman younger than 45 who had recovered from COVID-19.

This chain links TRBV7-2 with TRBJ2-2; 7 nucleotides match TRBD2. The CDR3 length is 15 residues. The germline V gene encodes CDR1 SGHTA and CDR2 FQGNSA. V gave up 5 bases and J gave up 5 bases; unmatched junction bases: 8. The CDR3 DNA reads TGTGCCAGCAGCAATGGCGGGAGAGGTACCGGGGAGCTGTTTTTT. It yields the protein CASSNGGRGTGELFF.

J is TRBJ2-7 and V is TRBV5-1; 11 bases line up with TRBD2. The trim removed 5 bases at V and 6 bases at J, leaving 16 bases unmatched. Germline-derived CDR1 and CDR2 are SGHRS and YFSETQ. CDR3 size: 17 residues. The CDR3 DNA reads TGCGCCAGCAGTAACCCTACTAGCGGGAGTTTACACGGCGAGCAGTACTTC. Its protein product is CASSNPTSGSLHGEQYF.

The chain combines TRBV3-1 (or the pseudogene TRBV3-2) with TRBJ2-5; 14 bases match TRBD2. V was clipped by 2 bases and J by 1 base; unmatched bases: 9. Germline CDR1 and CDR2: LGHDT and YNNKEL (reference sequence). CDR3 length: 19 residues. DNA of the CDR3: TGTGCCAGCAGCCAACTTCCTGGACTAGCGGGAGGTATCCAAGAGACCCAGTACTTC. Its protein product is CASSQLPGLAGGIQETQYF.

The chain combines TRBV5-1 with TRBJ2-3, with 15 bases lining up with TRBD2. The V and J ends lost 4 bases and 4 bases, in that order; junction bases with no gene match: 7. The length of the CDR3 is 17 residues. Looked up from germline, CDR1 is SGHRS and CDR2 is YFSETQ. CDR3 loop: CASSKGLAGGGADTQYF. The CDR3 DNA sequence: TGCGCCAGCAGCAAGGGACTAGCGGGAGGAGGGGCAGATACGCAGTATTTT.

This clone was detected a few times. V and J are TRBV18 and TRBJ1-1; a weak D match, TRBD1 (5 bases). Trimming removed 5 bases at V and 1 base at J, with 14 bases between. Germline V gene lookup returns CDR1 KGHSH and CDR2 LQKENI. The CDR3 sequence is 15 residues long. This CDR3 is CASSIGRGTNTEAFF. The CDR3 bases are TGTGCCAGCTCAATCGGGCGGGGGACGAACACTGAAGCTTTCTTT.

This chain uses TRBV27 with TRBJ1-1; D unresolved. The CDR3 has 13 amino acids. The germline V gene encodes CDR1 MNHEY and CDR2 SMNVEV (reference sequence). The ends were cut back, 1 base at V and 2 bases at J, with 5 bases in the middle. CDR3 DNA sequence: TGTGCCAGCAGTTTATACACAAACACTGAAGCTTTCTTT. This codes for CASSLYTNTEAFF.